This T cell receptor beta chain was sequenced during a study of cytomegalovirus exposure and HLA in healthy donors (dated 2017 in TCRdb). General notes on the study: An earlier analysis of roughly 630 of the donors reported more than 250 Gb of sequence data and 117 million unique TCR beta sequences from 150 million to 200 million T cells. About 330 gigabases of sequencing data and roughly 80 million unique TCR sequences made up an early release that covered fewer than 650 HLA-typed donors. Among the approximately 400 genotyped donors, around 81% belonged to the genetic ancestry cluster associated with self-reported Caucasian donors. The aim of the study was to test whether cataloging public T cell receptors could identify signatures of past pathogen exposure. The T cell repertoires of around 730 subjects were profiled by immunosequencing and related to cytomegalovirus serostatus. In addition to the first cohort of 650 to 750 subjects, a separate validation cohort of over 90 different subjects was used. To predict cytomegalovirus infection status, the study brought together high-throughput TCR immunosequencing, statistical association of individual TCRs with disease status, and machine learning. A later analysis re-analyzed previously published TCR beta repertoires from 660 or so donors and added high-resolution HLA genotyping to study TCR occurrence patterns. Rather than drawing on any new phenotypic data, the later analysis identified candidate immune exposures from TCR beta sequences and the way those sequences occurred across donors. An earlier analysis of 587 of the donors used high-throughput TCR beta sequencing to judge whether each TCR beta V gene segment behaved as functional or pseudogenic. Alongside the repertoire data, information on donor age, sex, ethnicity and CMV serostatus was compiled. A later genetic analysis used genome-wide SNP genotypes for 398 of the 666 donors, treating that subset as a discovery cohort. All discovery cohort repertoires had been generated on a single sequencing platform. Class I and class II HLA loci were covered by the typing at four-digit resolution. Typing coverage varied by locus: roughly 629-640 donors for A, B, C, DRB1 and DQB1; more than 500 for DQA1; more than 600 for DPA1; more than 450 for DPB1. Four to six DR-DQ haplotypes were handled as single units for association and clustering, since linkage in the cohort was strong. Among roughly 370 genotyped donors of the cohort, an average of about 240,000 unique TCR beta nucleotide sequences were sequenced per donor, roughly 18% of them non-productive.

Broader findings and caveats from the paper: The authors suggested that the approach could potentially be generalized to other disease states and immunological phenotypes. In an earlier analysis of about 600 of the donors, most TCR beta V segments appeared in productive rearrangements about 90% or about 30% of the time, broadly matching IMGT annotations. Some IMGT-functional V segments, including TRBV6-2 and TRBV6-3, could not be told apart with the 87-base-pair reads, so those segments were excluded. In a later analysis, HLA-associated TCR beta chains were found to be more clonally expanded and to have lower generation probabilities than equally common non-associated chains. The study listed around 160 TCR beta chains as associated with cytomegalovirus. Because HLA typing was missing for some donors at each locus, association tests included only the typed subset. The earlier analysis of some 560 of the donors excluded roughly 16 rarely observed V segments, including chromosome 9 orphons, because counts were too low. Correlated functional status among segregating V segments might reflect linkage disequilibrium, but an unknown experimental factor could not be ruled out. According to a later genetic analysis, donors in an Asian-associated ancestry cluster had fewer N-insertions in productive TCRs than the approximately 670-donor mean. Specific HLA alleles were associated with 15,000 to 20,000 TCR beta sequences at a false discovery rate of 0.05 in a later analysis. In a later analysis, TCR association rates were found to vary across HLA loci, with the most associated TCRs seen for DRB1 alleles and the fewest for HLA-C alleles. This cohort had only TCR beta chains sequenced, and the lack of alpha or paired-chain data limited which features could be detected. Most CMV-associated TCR beta chains appeared to be HLA-restricted in a later analysis, and the HLA associations seemed to be driven largely by CMV exposure. Sequencing depth was assumed to be roughly uniform across donors in the presence/absence analyses, though that assumption may not hold. When HLA alleles, especially DR and DQ, strongly co-occurred, TCR associations were difficult to assign to individual alleles. Immune exposure information for the cohort was limited to CMV serostatus. The classifier was reported to diagnose cytomegalovirus status with high specificity and sensitivity in both the original cohort and the validation cohort. A later genetic analysis associated a missense DCLRE1C variant with V-gene and J-gene trimming of TCR beta chains, and an independent cohort replicated the association. According to a later analysis, parvovirus B19, influenza, CMV and Epstein-Barr virus appeared linked to several top co-occurrence clusters. A cluster of highly shared sequence variants was judged likely to represent a technical artifact of the sequencing pipeline. Across donors, most TCR sequences were observed very rarely, whereas some public TCRs were present in many individuals. A few of the identified cytomegalovirus-associated TCR beta chains were confirmed in vitro to be specific for cytomegalovirus antigens. A further reported finding was that TCR beta sequences accurately predicted the HLA-A and HLA-B alleles for most subjects in the first cohort.

In total, 630 or so healthy bone marrow donors made up the cohort. All cohort members were sampled while nominally healthy, although unrecorded immune exposures were likely present. The donor was CMV seropositive and was included in the group of 270 or so seropositive cohort members. Every donor gave a peripheral blood sample, and the peripheral blood mononuclear cells from that sample were used for TCR beta sequencing. Genomic DNA was extracted from the blood cell samples with the Qiagen DNeasy Blood Extraction Kit. Concerning this clone itself: Its antigen is currently not known. No much larger clone exists at a distance of one base, and base qualities are not known.

CDR3 length: 14 amino acids, cysteine to phenylalanine. CDR3 DNA is the only sequence kept; it has 42 bases, read in frame from the first base. Germline trimming: 8 bases from V, 7 bases from J; junction bases outside gene matches: 12. For CDR1 and CDR2, the germline V gene lists MDHEN and SYDVKM. The library was built by means of the immunoSEQ multiplex PCR assay. For the multiplex PCR, a mixture combining 60 forward primers for TCR Vbeta segments and 13 reverse primers for TCR Jbeta segments was used. The CDR3 region of rearranged TCR beta genes was amplified from genomic DNA with a multiplex PCR assay. Amplified TCR beta libraries were sequenced as 87-base-pair reads on the Illumina HiSeq System. On the authors' methods: Across the 670 or so repertoires, a later analysis counted 60 million to 90 million unique TCR beta chains, around 10 million of which were shared by at least two donors. To remove PCR and sequencing errors, raw reads were error-corrected and collapsed into unique sequences using a nearest-neighbor algorithm that merged closely related sequences. CDR3 sequences were aligned to IMGT reference sequences to assign V, D and J gene segments. For a sequence to be retained, a match of at least six nucleotides to both a V gene segment and a J gene segment was required. A rearrangement counted as productive if the CDR3 had no stop codons and remained in frame with V and J, and every other rearrangement counted as non-productive. Following IMGT convention, CDR3 was defined as the stretch from the second conserved V-encoded cysteine up to the conserved J-encoded phenylalanine. The earlier analysis of about 640 of the donors excluded any sequence lacking an unambiguous match to a single V gene segment. In an earlier analysis of several hundred of the donors, V segments were called functional above 56.7% productive rearrangements and were called segregating when the between-donor standard deviation exceeded 5%. A statistical classification framework was built for diagnosing cytomegalovirus status from the catalog of TCR beta chain sequences. In a later analysis, V and J genes were assigned by comparing TCR nucleotide sequences against IMGT/GENE-DB human TR gene sequences. The TCRdist pipeline was used in a later analysis to assign CDR3 sequences and most-parsimonious VDJ recombination scenarios. In a later analysis, each TCR beta chain was defined by its CDR3 amino acid sequence together with its V-gene family, and reads lacking a unique V-gene family were excluded. As a way to deal with suspected cross-contamination and a sequencing artifact, a later analysis dropped roughly 600 nucleotide sequences that were highly shared and had low generation probability. In a later analysis, a clonal expansion index for each public chain was calculated from normalized within-repertoire ranks of inferred template counts. In a later analysis, generation probabilities were computed using a VDJ recombination model fitted to out-of-frame rearrangements, and the results were checked against IGoR. In a later analysis, TCR-TCR, TCR-HLA and TCR-CMV co-occurrence was scored with hypergeometric tests, and a repertoire-size bias correction was applied to TCR pairs. In a later analysis, false discovery rates were estimated by permuting HLA or CMV assignments 20 times. A later analysis grouped co-occurring TCRs with DBSCAN, adding TCRdist sequence similarity when clustering within HLA-allele-positive subsets. Co-occurrence clustering excluded repertoires with fewer than 30,000 or more than 120,000 public chains, plus five with anomalous nucleotide sharing. The table was pulled from immuneACCESS by TCRdb, which kept in-frame rearrangements only. Such tables lose some clones; where checked, under half of the loss comes from unresolved V genes, and the rest has no known cause. For V, J and clone size, that table is used; D and trimming come from the DNA. Recorded for this sample are tens of thousands of clones; just under 80% of them occurred a single time. The ten largest account for roughly 2.5% of the sample.

Sequences were obtained from PBMCs. In this chain, TRBV28 is recombined with TRBJ2-7; TRBD1 fits 9 bases in the junction. The receptor was isolated from a male donor in good health and CMV-seropositive. The sequence in DNA is TGTGCCAGCTGCCGGGACAGGGACTTTGGGGAGCAGTACTTC. Its protein reads: CASCRDRDFGEQYF.